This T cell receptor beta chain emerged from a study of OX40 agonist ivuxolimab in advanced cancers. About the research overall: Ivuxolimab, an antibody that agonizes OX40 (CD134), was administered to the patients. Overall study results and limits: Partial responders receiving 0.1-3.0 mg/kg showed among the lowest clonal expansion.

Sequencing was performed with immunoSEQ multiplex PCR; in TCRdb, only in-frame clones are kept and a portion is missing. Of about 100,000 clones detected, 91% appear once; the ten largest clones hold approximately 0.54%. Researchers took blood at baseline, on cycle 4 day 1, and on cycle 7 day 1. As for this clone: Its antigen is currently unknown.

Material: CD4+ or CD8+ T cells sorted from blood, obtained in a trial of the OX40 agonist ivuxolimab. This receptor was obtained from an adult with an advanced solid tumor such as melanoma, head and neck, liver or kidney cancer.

CDR3 sequence: CASSLGSGTGNEQFF. The CDR3 DNA sequence: TGCGCCAGCAGCTTGGGATCCGGGACTGGCAATGAGCAGTTCTTC. The gene calls are TRBV5-1 and TRBJ2-1, with a tentative D call TRBD2 (6 bases). Trimming pared 0 bases from V and 6 bases from J, leaving 13 bases between. This CDR3 comprises 15 residues. Germline V lookup: CDR1 SGHRS, CDR2 YFSETQ.